Each of the 29 T cell receptor beta chains below was sequenced from the same sample in a study of cytotoxic CD8 clonotypes in ibrutinib-treated CLL. TCRdb keeps only in-frame clones here, not all; method: immunoSEQ multiplex PCR. Counted here are about 45,000 clones, 69% occurring once; the ten biggest clones make up 10% to 15%. The sample consisted of PBMCs, taken after 12 months of ibrutinib treatment. These receptors came from a human donor with chronic lymphocytic leukemia.

The gene calls are TRBV5-1 and TRBJ2-5, with D perhaps being TRBD1 or TRBD2 (6 bases each). Germline-derived CDR1 and CDR2 are SGHRS and YFSETQ. The CDR3 runs 15 residues. The V end was cut by 3 bases, the J end by 4 bases, with 16 bases between. The CDR3 DNA reads TGCGCCAGCAGCTCCACAGGGACTTTGGGAGAGACCCAGTACTTC. This translates into CASSSTGTLGETQYF.

The chain links TRBV5-1 to TRBJ2-5, with D uncertain. Per the germline V gene, CDR1 is SGHRS and CDR2 is YFSETQ. CDR3 size: 13 residues. Trimming cost V 4 bases and J 4 bases, with 11 bases left between them. CDR3 protein: CASSLIVGETQYF. The DNA for the CDR3 is TGCGCCAGCAGCCTAATCGTAGGAGAGACCCAGTACTTC.

This clone was counted a few times. The rearrangement joins TRBV9 to TRBJ2-1, with TRBD2 as a possible D gene (6 bases). V was clipped by 0 bases and J by 6 bases, with 10 bases between them. Germline lookup yields CDR1 SGDLS and CDR2 YYNGEE. This CDR3 is built from 14 residues. In nucleotides, the CDR3 is TGTGCCAGCAGCGTAGCTGGGGGAGGCAATGAGCAGTTCTTC. Translating it yields CASSVAGGGNEQFF.

V is TRBV5-1 and J is TRBJ2-1; 7 nucleotides align to TRBD2. Per germline, CDR1 SGHRS and CDR2 YFSETQ. Trimming took 1 base from V and 9 from J; bases not matched to a gene: 16. This CDR3 comprises 17 residues. The CDR3 is CASSLLSRTSVSSEQFF. CDR3 DNA: TGCGCCAGCAGCTTGTTAAGCCGAACTAGCGTTTCCAGTGAGCAGTTCTTC.

The chain employs TRBV6-1 and TRBJ2-7, with 12 positions matching TRBD2. Germline CDR1 reads MNHNS; CDR2 reads SASEGT. The CDR3 extends over 15 amino acids. Losses at the gene ends were 7 bases for V and 4 bases for J; bases not matched to a gene: 8. The CDR3 DNA reads as TGTGCCAGCAACTCAGCCCTAGCGGGGGGGTACGAGCAGTACTTC. Encoded protein: CASNSALAGGYEQYF.

The CDR3 protein is CASSLDEDSPLHF. The CDR3 bases are TGTGCCAGCAGCTTAGATGAGGATTCACCCCTCCACTTT. This sequence joins TRBV11-3 and TRBJ1-6; D uncertain. The germline V and J ends were trimmed by 0 bases and 8 bases, with 5 bases remaining between them. Germline V gene data show CDR1 as SGHNT and CDR2 as YENEEA. This CDR3 has 13 residues.

The CDR3 DNA reads TGCGCCAGCAGCCTGATCATAGGGATGAAGAACACCGGGGAGCTGTTTTTT. Amino acid sequence: CASSLIIGMKNTGELFF. The chain recombines TRBV4-1 with TRBJ2-2; D unresolved. V was cut by 4 bases and J by 1 base, with 16 bases left in between. Germline V gene data show CDR1 as MGHRA and CDR2 as YSYEKL. This CDR3 is built from 17 residues.

This sequence joins TRBV5-4 and TRBJ2-7, with D uncertain. Germline V lookup: CDR1 SGHNT, CDR2 YYREEE (reference sequence). This CDR3 is built from 12 residues. The ends were cut back, 1 base at V and 4 bases at J, with 6 bases in the middle. The CDR3 nucleotides are TGTGCCAGCAGCTTGTCCGGATACGAGCAGTACTTC. Protein sequence: CASSLSGYEQYF.

This chain links TRBV29-1 with TRBJ2-3, with TRBD1 identical over 10 bases. This CDR3 comprises 14 residues. The trim removed 7 bases at V and 4 bases at J, leaving 8 bases unmatched. In germline, CDR1 is SQVTM, CDR2 ANQGSEA. CDR3 sequence: CSAAGTGVADTQYF. The CDR3 DNA reads as TGCAGCGCAGCCGGGACAGGGGTGGCAGATACGCAGTATTTT.

The table lists this clone with a few counts. Different DNA sequences within this sample yield the same CDR3. This chain uses TRBV19 with TRBJ2-1; D gene uncertain. The V gene's germline CDR1 is LNHDA and CDR2 SQIVND (reference sequence). Trimming removed 3 bases from V and 8 bases from J, with 5 bases in between. This CDR3 is 11 amino acids long. In nucleotides, the CDR3 is TGTGCCAGTAGTATTGGCGATGAGCAGTTCTTC. This codes for CASSIGDEQFF. The complete variable domain, with remaining parts taken from reference TRBV19 and TRBJ2-1, reads DGGITQSPKYLFRKEGQNVTLSCEQNLNHDAMYWYRQDPGQGLRLIYYSQIVNDFQKGDIAEGYSVSREKKESFPLTVTSAQKNPTAFYLCASSIGDEQFFGPGTRLTVL.

This chain joins TRBV6-5 and TRBJ1-1; the D gene is possibly TRBD1 (5 bases). V lost 3 bases and J 4 bases, leaving 12 bases between the germline ends. The V gene's germline CDR1 is MNHEY and CDR2 SVGAGI. The CDR3 is 14 amino acids. Here the CDR3 reads CASSYPGGVTEAFF. The DNA for the CDR3 is TGTGCCAGCAGTTATCCGGGGGGGGTCACTGAAGCTTTCTTT.

J is TRBJ2-7 and V is TRBV5-4; 8 bases are a match to TRBD1. This CDR3 is built from 14 residues. Trimming took 4 bases from V and 3 from J; bases not matched to a gene: 6. CDR1 and CDR2 from the germline V gene are SGHNT and YYREEE (reference sequence). CDR3 in amino acids: CASSVQGESYEQYF. The CDR3 nucleotides are TGTGCCAGCAGCGTACAGGGGGAGAGCTACGAGCAGTACTTC. The entire variable domain, with the rest obtained from reference TRBV5-4 and TRBJ2-7, is as follows: ETGVTQSPTHLIKTRGQQVTLRCSSQSGHNTVSWYQQALGQGPQFIFQYYREEENGRGNFPPRFSGLQFPNYSSELNVNALELDDSALYLCASSVQGESYEQYFGPGTRLTVT.

V and J are TRBV5-6 and TRBJ1-6; perhaps TRBD1 as D (5 bases). Germline V gene lookup returns CDR1 SGHDT and CDR2 YYEEEE. V lost 4 bases and J 9 bases, leaving 14 bases between the germline ends. The CDR3 loop spans 14 amino acids. CDR3 in DNA: TGTGCCAGCAGCGTGCGGGGCAGGGTTTCACCCCTCCACTTT. It specifies CASSVRGRVSPLHF.

The rearrangement links TRBV7-8 to TRBJ1-5; 9 nucleotides align to TRBD1. There are 15 residues in the CDR3. Germline values: CDR1 SGHVS, CDR2 FQNEAQ. V gave up 7 bases and J gave up 4 bases; unmatched junction bases: 8. The DNA of the CDR3 is TGTGCCAGCACCCTGGGGACAGGGATTAATCAGCCCCAGCATTTT. It translates to CASTLGTGINQPQHF.

The genes are TRBV29-1 and TRBJ2-3, with 10 bases that match TRBD1. The CDR3 is 15 amino acids. V trimming: 4 bases; J trimming: 1 base; junction bases outside the gene matches: 5. Germline V gene sequence: CDR1 SQVTM, CDR2 ANQGSEA. The CDR3: CSVGRGTGGTDTQYF. The CDR3 nucleotides are TGCAGCGTTGGACGGGGGACAGGGGGCACAGATACGCAGTATTTT.

The genes are TRBV7-6 and TRBJ1-1; D is possibly TRBD1 (6 bases). The CDR3 covers 15 residues. Trimming shortened V by 5 bases and J by 3 bases, and 16 bases separated the two germline ends. Germline V gene lookup returns CDR1 SGHVS and CDR2 FNYEAQ. The CDR3 DNA sequence: TGTGCCAGCAGCACTGCTTGGGGGCGCGACACTGAAGCTTTCTTT. Its translation is CASSTAWGRDTEAFF.

The chain recombines TRBV5-6 with TRBJ1-1; D remains ambiguous. This CDR3 has 12 amino acids. Trimming took off 0 bases at V and 10 bases at J, with 10 bases between the two ends. Germline lookup yields CDR1 SGHDT and CDR2 YYEEEE. For the CDR3, the DNA is TGTGCCAGCAGCTTGGCGTTCCCAGTAGCTTTCTTT. It yields the protein CASSLAFPVAFF.

This clone has a handful of counts. The chain recombines TRBV7-6 with TRBJ2-3, with a weak D call TRBD2 (6 bases). CDR1 SGHVS and CDR2 FNYEAQ come from the germline V gene. This CDR3 spans 14 amino acids. Trimming removed 5 bases at V and 1 base at J, with 10 bases between. This CDR3 reads CASSTTRGTDTQYF. The CDR3 region has the DNA TGTGCCAGCAGCACGACTAGAGGCACAGATACGCAGTATTTT.

The chain joins TRBV5-6 to TRBJ1-5, with D perhaps TRBD1 (5 bases). The CDR3 covers 16 residues. Trimming stripped 4 bases from V and 0 bases from J, with 14 bases between. CDR1 is SGHDT and CDR2 is YYEEEE in the germline V gene. The CDR3: CASSPPQVYSNQPQHF. The CDR3 bases are TGTGCCAGCAGCCCACCACAGGTCTATAGCAATCAGCCCCAGCATTTT.

The chain links TRBV29-1 to TRBJ1-1; 9 bases are shared with TRBD1. The ends lost 6 bases at V and 1 base at J; junction bases unmatched: 6. Germline V gene sequence: CDR1 SQVTM, CDR2 ANQGSEA. This CDR3 comprises 14 residues. CDR3 sequence: CSVPLQGANTEAFF. The CDR3 DNA reads as TGCAGCGTCCCCTTACAGGGGGCGAACACTGAAGCTTTCTTT.

CDR3 loop: CASSPFPSPGGSTDTQYF. The DNA of the CDR3 is TGTGCCAGCAGTCCCTTCCCCAGCCCGGGGGGCTCCACAGATACGCAGTATTTT. The J gene is TRBJ2-3, the V gene TRBV27, with a weak D call TRBD2 (7 bases). The length of the CDR3 is 18 residues. Between the trimmed V and J ends, which lost 5 bases and 2 bases, there was a span of 23 bases. Germline V lookup: CDR1 MNHEY, CDR2 SMNVEV (reference sequence).

The chain recombines TRBV5-1 with TRBJ2-7; 9 nucleotides line up with TRBD2. The CDR3 loop spans 15 amino acids. CDR1 is SGHRS, CDR2 YFSETQ, per germline. Trimming cost V 5 bases and J 3 bases; bases outside gene matches: 9. This CDR3 reads CASRKSVAGDYEQYF. In nucleotides, the CDR3 is TGCGCCAGCAGGAAATCGGTAGCGGGGGACTACGAGCAGTACTTC.

This clone was recorded once. V is TRBV6-5 and J is TRBJ2-1, with 8 positions matching TRBD2. Germline CDR1 MNHEY, CDR2 SVGAGI. The J segment lost 4 bases and the V segment lost 6 bases, leaving 8 bases of the junction unmatched. This CDR3 has 15 residues. CDR3 DNA sequence: TGTGCCAGCAGCGTTACGGGGGGGCTTTACAATGAGCAGTTCTTC. Protein sequence: CASSVTGGLYNEQFF.

The J gene is TRBJ2-7, the V gene TRBV11-2; TRBD1 might be the D (6 bases). Germline V gene sequence: CDR1 SGHAT, CDR2 FQNNGV. The CDR3 totals 16 residues. Trimming took off 3 bases at V and 3 bases at J, with 18 bases between the two ends. DNA of the CDR3: TGTGCCAGCAGCTTCGTGGGGGCAGGGGTGAACTACGAGCAGTACTTC. Its protein product is CASSFVGAGVNYEQYF.

The chain uses TRBV4-2 and TRBJ2-3; 7 bases are a match to TRBD2. This CDR3 region has 14 residues. V lost 4 bases and J lost 6; bases outside the gene matches: 7. Germline loops: CDR1 LGHNA, CDR2 YNFKEQ. CDR3 sequence: CASSRLQGGDTQYF. As DNA, the CDR3 is TGTGCCAGCAGCCGCCTGCAGGGAGGGGATACGCAGTATTTT.

The gene calls are TRBV7-8 and TRBJ2-1; D might be TRBD2 (7 bases). V lost 5 bases and J 9 bases, leaving 14 bases between the germline ends. The CDR3 length is 13 residues. CDR1 SGHVS and CDR2 FQNEAQ come from the germline V gene. Here the CDR3 DNA reads TGTGCCAGCAGCAAGGCGGGGGCACGTGAGCAGTTCTTC. Amino acid sequence: CASSKAGAREQFF.

The J gene is TRBJ2-1, the V gene TRBV10-3, with D possibly being TRBD1 (5 bases). There are 13 residues in the CDR3. Germline V gene lookup returns CDR1 ENHRY and CDR2 SYGVKD. The V and J ends lost 6 bases and 0 bases respectively, with 6 bases between them. CDR3: CAISDSSYNEQFF. In DNA, the CDR3 is TGTGCCATCAGCGACAGCTCCTACAATGAGCAGTTCTTC.

J is TRBJ2-5 and V is TRBV4-2; D is ambiguous. The CDR3 has 14 residues. V was shortened by 0 bases and J by 1 base, with 6 bases between the two germline ends. The germline V gene has CDR1 LGHNA and CDR2 YNFKEQ. Here the CDR3 DNA reads TGTGCCAGCAGCCAAGATTCGAGCCAAGAGACCCAGTACTTC. This codes for CASSQDSSQETQYF.

The chain combines TRBV4-1 with TRBJ2-3; perhaps TRBD2 as D (5 bases). This CDR3 comprises 15 residues. V was trimmed by 1 base and J by 6 bases, leaving 14 bases between them. Germline CDR1 and CDR2: MGHRA and YSYEKL. As DNA, the CDR3 is TGCGCCAGCAGCCAAGTTGAGGGCCATACGGATACGCAGTATTTT. Translating it yields CASSQVEGHTDTQYF.